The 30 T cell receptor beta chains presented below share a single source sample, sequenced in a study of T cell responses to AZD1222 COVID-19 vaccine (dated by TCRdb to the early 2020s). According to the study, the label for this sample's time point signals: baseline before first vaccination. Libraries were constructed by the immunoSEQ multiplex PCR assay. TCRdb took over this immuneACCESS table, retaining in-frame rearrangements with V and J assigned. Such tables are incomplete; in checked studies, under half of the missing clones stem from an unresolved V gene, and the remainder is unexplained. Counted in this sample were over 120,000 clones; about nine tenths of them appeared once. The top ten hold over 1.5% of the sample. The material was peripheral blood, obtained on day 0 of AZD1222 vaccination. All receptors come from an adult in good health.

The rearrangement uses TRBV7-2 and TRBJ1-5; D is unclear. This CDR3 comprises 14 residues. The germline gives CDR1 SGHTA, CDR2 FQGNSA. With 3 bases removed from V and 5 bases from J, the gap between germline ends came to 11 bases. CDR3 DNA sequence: TGTGCCAGCAGCTTCTCGGGATTTGATCAGCCCCAGCATTTT. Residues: CASSFSGFDQPQHF.

The CDR3 protein is CAWSDQGRLNTEAFF. Here the CDR3 DNA reads TGTGCCTGGAGTGACCAGGGACGGTTGAACACTGAAGCTTTCTTT. V usage is TRBV30 and J usage is TRBJ1-1, with a tentative D call TRBD1 (5 bases). The CDR3 is made up of 15 amino acids. Trimming took off 1 base at V and 0 bases at J, with 12 bases between the two ends. Germline loops: CDR1 GTSNPN, CDR2 SVGIG (reference sequence).

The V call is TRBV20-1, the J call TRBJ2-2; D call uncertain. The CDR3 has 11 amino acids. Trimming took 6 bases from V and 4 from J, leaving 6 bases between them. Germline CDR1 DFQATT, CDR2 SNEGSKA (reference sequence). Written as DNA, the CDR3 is TGCAGTGCCAGGTCCACCGGGGAGCTGTTTTTT. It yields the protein CSARSTGELFF.

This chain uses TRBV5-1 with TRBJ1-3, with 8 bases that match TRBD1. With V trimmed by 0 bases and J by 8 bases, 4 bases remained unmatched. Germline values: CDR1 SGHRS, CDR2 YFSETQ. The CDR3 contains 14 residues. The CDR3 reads CASSLGDRSDTIYF. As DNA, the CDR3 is TGCGCCAGCAGCTTGGGGGACAGGAGTGACACCATATATTTT.

CDR3 amino acids: CASSEVRGFTGELFF. CDR3 coding DNA: TGCGCCAGCAGTGAAGTCCGGGGATTCACCGGGGAGCTGTTTTTT. The chain is built from TRBV10-2 and TRBJ2-2; tentatively, D is TRBD2 (5 bases). Germline assignment: CDR1 WSHSY and CDR2 SAAADI. Trimming took 3 bases from V and 4 from J, leaving 12 bases between them. This CDR3 comprises 15 residues.

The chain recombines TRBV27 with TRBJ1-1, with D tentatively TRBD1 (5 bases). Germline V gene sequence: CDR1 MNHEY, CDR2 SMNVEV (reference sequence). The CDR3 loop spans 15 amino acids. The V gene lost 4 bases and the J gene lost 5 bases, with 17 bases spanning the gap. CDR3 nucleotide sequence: TGTGCCAGCAGTTCCCTACGGACACCCCAGACTGAAGCTTTCTTT. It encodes CASSSLRTPQTEAFF.

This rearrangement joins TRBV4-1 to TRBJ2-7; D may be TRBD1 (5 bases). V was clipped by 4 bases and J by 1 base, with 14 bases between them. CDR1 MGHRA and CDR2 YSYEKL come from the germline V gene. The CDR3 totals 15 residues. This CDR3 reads CASSLRVTESYEQYF. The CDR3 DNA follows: TGCGCCAGCAGCCTCAGGGTAACAGAATCCTACGAGCAGTACTTC.

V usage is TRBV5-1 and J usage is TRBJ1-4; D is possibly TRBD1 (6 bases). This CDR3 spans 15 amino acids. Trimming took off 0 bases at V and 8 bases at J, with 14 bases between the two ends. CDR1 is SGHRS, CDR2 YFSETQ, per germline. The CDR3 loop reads CASSLDGQGREKLFF. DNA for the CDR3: TGCGCCAGCAGCTTGGATGGCCAGGGGAGGGAAAAACTGTTTTTT.

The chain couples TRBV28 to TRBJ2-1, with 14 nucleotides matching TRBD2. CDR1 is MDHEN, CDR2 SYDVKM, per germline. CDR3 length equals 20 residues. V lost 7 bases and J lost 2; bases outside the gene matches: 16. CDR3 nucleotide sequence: TGTGCCAGCAACTCCCCCCCCGGACTAGCGGGAGGCTCCGCCTACAATGAGCAGTTCTTC. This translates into CASNSPPGLAGGSAYNEQFF.

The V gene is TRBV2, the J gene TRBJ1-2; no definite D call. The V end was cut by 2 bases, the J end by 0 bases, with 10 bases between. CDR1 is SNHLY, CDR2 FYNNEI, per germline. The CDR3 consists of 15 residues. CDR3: CASSEISGSNYGYTF. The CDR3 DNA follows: TGTGCCAGCAGTGAAATTTCCGGGTCTAACTATGGCTACACCTTC.

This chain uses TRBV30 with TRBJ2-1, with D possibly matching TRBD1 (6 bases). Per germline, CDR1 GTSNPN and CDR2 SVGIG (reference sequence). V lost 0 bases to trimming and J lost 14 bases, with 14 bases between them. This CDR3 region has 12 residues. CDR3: CAWSVRGTTKFF. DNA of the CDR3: TGTGCCTGGAGTGTAAGGGGGACGACGAAGTTCTTC.

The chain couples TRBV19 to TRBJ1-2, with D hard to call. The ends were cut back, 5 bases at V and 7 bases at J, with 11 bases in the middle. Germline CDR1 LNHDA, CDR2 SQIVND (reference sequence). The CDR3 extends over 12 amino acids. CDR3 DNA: TGTGCCAGTAGTGACGGGCTTCGTGGCTACACCTTC. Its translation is CASSDGLRGYTF. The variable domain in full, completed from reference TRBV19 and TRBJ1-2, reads DGGITQSPKYLFRKEGQNVTLSCEQNLNHDAMYWYRQDPGQGLRLIYYSQIVNDFQKGDIAEGYSVSREKKESFPLTVTSAQKNPTAFYLCASSDGLRGYTFGSGTRLTVV.

The CDR3 DNA follows: TGTGCCACCAGTGATCCCGGGACGGCGAACACCGGGGAGCTGTTTTTT. It is translated as CATSDPGTANTGELFF. The gene calls are TRBV24-1 and TRBJ2-2; either TRBD1 or TRBD2 may fit D (5 bases each). The CDR3 runs to 16 residues. V was trimmed by 3 bases and J by 0 bases, leaving 10 bases between them. Germline CDR1 reads KGHDR; CDR2 reads SFDVKD.

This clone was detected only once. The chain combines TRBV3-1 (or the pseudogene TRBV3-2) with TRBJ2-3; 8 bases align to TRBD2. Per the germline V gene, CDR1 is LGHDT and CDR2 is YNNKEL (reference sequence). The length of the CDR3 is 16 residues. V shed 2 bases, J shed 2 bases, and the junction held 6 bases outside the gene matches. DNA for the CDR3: TGTGCCAGCAGCCAACTGATGCGGGAGGACACAGATACGCAGTATTTT. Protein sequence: CASSQLMREDTDTQYF.

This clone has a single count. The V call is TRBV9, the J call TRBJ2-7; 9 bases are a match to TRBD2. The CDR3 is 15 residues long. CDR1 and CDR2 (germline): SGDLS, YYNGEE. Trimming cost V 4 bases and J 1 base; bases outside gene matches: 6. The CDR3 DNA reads TGTGCCAGCAGCCGATATAGCGGGAGTTCCTACGAGCAGTACTTC. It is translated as CASSRYSGSSYEQYF.

CDR3 nucleotides: TGTGCCAGCAGACGGACAGGTCTCCGGGGCTATGGCTACACCTTC. Protein product: CASRRTGLRGYGYTF. The chain is built from TRBV7-6 and TRBJ1-2; TRBD1 agrees at 7 bases. V lost 6 bases to trimming and J lost 4 bases; unmatched junction nucleotides: 11. The length of the CDR3 is 15 residues. The germline V gene encodes CDR1 SGHVS and CDR2 FNYEAQ.

This CDR3 reads CASSYSEENTEAFF. CDR3 bases: TGTGCCAGCAGTTACTCCGAGGAGAACACTGAAGCTTTCTTT. The gene calls are TRBV6-5 and TRBJ1-1; D is unresolved. The V gene's germline CDR1 is MNHEY and CDR2 SVGAGI. The CDR3 is 14 amino acids. Trimming removed 0 bases at V and 1 base at J, with 6 bases between.

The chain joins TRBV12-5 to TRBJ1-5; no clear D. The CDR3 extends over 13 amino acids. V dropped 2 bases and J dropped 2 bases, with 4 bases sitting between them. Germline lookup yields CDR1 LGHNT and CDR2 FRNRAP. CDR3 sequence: CASGLTGNQPQHF. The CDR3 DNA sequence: TGTGCTAGTGGTTTGACAGGCAATCAGCCCCAGCATTTT.

The CDR3 DNA follows: TGTGCCAGCAGCCAAGCCCTTAATTCACCCCTCCACTTT. Translation: CASSQALNSPLHF. The gene calls are TRBV4-2 and TRBJ1-6; D is unresolved. This CDR3 is 13 amino acids long. The germline gives CDR1 LGHNA, CDR2 YNFKEQ. Between the trimmed V and J ends, which lost 1 base and 6 bases, there was a span of 4 bases.

The DNA of the CDR3 is TGTGCCAGCAGTTACTCGAATGTGGGGAGCGAGACCCAGTACTTC. The encoded protein is CASSYSNVGSETQYF. This rearrangement joins TRBV6-5 to TRBJ2-5; maybe TRBD2 (5 bases). Germline loops: CDR1 MNHEY, CDR2 SVGAGI. This CDR3 is 15 amino acids long. The ends were cut back, 0 bases at V and 5 bases at J, with 13 bases in the middle.

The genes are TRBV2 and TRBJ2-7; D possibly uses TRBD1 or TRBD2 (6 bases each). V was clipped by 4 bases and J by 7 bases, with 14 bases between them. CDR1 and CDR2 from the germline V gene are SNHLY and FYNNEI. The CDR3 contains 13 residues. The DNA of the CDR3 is TGTGCCAGCAGTGCTTCGGGGGCCGGGGAGCAGTACTTC. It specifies CASSASGAGEQYF.

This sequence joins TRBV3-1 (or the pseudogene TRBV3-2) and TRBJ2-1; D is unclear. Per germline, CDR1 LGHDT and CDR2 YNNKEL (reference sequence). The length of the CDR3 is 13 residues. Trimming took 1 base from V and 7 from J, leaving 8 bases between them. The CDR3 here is CASSQGLRNEQFF. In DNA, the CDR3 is TGTGCCAGCAGCCAAGGTTTGAGAAATGAGCAGTTCTTC.

This chain's CDR3 is CASSLAGGNNEQFF. The DNA for the CDR3 is TGTGCCAGCAGTTTAGCGGGAGGAAACAATGAGCAGTTCTTC. This chain links TRBV6-5 with TRBJ2-1; 10 nucleotides agree with TRBD2. Germline V gene sequence: CDR1 MNHEY, CDR2 SVGAGI. V trimming: 4 bases; J trimming: 5 bases; junction bases outside the gene matches: 2. The CDR3 has 14 residues.

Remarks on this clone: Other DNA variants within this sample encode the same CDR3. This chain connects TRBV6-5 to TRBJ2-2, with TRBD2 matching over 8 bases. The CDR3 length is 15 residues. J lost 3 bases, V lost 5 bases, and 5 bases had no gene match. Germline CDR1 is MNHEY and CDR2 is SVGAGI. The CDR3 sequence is CASSRLAGDTGELFF. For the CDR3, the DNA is TGTGCCAGCAGTCGTCTAGCGGGCGACACCGGGGAGCTGTTTTTT.

The CDR3 is CASSQDRPGNTIYF. CDR3 DNA: TGTGCCAGCAGCCAGGACAGGCCTGGAAACACCATATATTTT. This chain uses TRBV9 with TRBJ1-3, with 7 bases aligning to TRBD1. The CDR3 length is 14 residues. Germline loops: CDR1 SGDLS, CDR2 YYNGEE. With 4 bases clipped from V and 2 bases from J, the junction kept 3 bases outside the gene matches.

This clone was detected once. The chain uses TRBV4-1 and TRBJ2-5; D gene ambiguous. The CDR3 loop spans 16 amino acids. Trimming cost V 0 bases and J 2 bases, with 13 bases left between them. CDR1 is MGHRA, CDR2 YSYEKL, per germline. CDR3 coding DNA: TGCGCCAGCAGCCAAGAGAGCCGGGCCATACAAGAGACCCAGTACTTC. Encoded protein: CASSQESRAIQETQYF.

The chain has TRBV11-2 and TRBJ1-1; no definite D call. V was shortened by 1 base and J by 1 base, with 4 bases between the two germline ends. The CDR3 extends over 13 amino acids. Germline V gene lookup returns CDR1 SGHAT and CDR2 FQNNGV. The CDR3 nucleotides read TGTGCCAGCAGCTTAGTTCCGAACACTGAAGCTTTCTTT. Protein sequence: CASSLVPNTEAFF. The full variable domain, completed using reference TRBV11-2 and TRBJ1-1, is EAGVAQSPRYKIIEKRQSVAFWCNPISGHATLYWYQQILGQGPKLLIQFQNNGVVDDSQLPKDRFSAERLKGVDSTLKIQPAKLEDSAVYLCASSLVPNTEAFFGQGTRLTVV.

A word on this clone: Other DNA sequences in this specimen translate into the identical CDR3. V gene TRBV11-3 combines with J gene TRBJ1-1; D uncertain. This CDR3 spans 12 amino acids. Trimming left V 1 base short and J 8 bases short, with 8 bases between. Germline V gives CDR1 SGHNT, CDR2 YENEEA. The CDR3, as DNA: TGTGCCAGCAGCTTAGGGGCAGGCGAAGCTTTCTTT. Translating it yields CASSLGAGEAFF.

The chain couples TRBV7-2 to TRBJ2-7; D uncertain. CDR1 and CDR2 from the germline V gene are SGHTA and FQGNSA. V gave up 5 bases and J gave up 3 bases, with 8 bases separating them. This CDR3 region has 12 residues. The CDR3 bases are TGTGCCAGCAGCCAAGACCGCTACGAGCAGTACTTC. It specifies CASSQDRYEQYF.

Here the CDR3 reads CASSPRMGVPQETQYF. CDR3 bases: TGTGCCAGCAGCCCCCGGATGGGGGTACCGCAAGAGACCCAGTACTTC. V and J are TRBV4-2 and TRBJ2-5; D may match TRBD1 or TRBD2 (5 bases each). CDR3 size: 16 residues. Trimming removed 4 bases from V and 2 bases from J, with 17 bases in between. Per germline, CDR1 LGHNA and CDR2 YNFKEQ.